The present TCR beta chain was sequenced within a study of Graves' ophthalmopathy and Graves' hyperthyroidism. At the level of the study: The blood sample was drawn at first diagnosis and before any treatment.

Excluded were patients with other autoimmune diseases, uncontrolled infections, pregnancy or lactation. The PBMCs were taken from 10 ml of fresh peripheral blood. The table lists this clonotype with many counts. Its specificity is not known. The study's findings and limits: Most expanded clonotypes from thyroid (those above 0.001 frequency) were also found in blood.

Trimming took off 7 bases at V and 0 bases at J, with 11 bases between the two ends. This CDR3 comprises 14 residues. CDR1 SGHTA and CDR2 FQGNSA come from the germline V gene. Amplification of TCR beta CDR3 regions used RNA transcripts. Following a first-round RT-PCR that used HTBI primers, a second-round multiplex PCR was carried out. From the multiplex PCR reads, TCRdb called clonotypes with MiXCR, one entry per CDR3 protein. The repertoire holds under 350,000 distinct CDR3 sequences, with roughly 17% as singletons. The chain joins TRBV7-2 to TRBJ2-3; TRBD2 is a possible D gene (6 bases). This receptor was obtained from an adult man with Graves' ophthalmopathy. Sample: peripheral blood. CDR3 amino acids: CASKEGQSTDTQYF. In DNA form, the CDR3 reads TGTGCCAGCAAGGAGGGGCAAAGCACAGATACGCAGTATTTT.